The rows below give T cell receptor beta chains drawn from one sample of a study of T cell changes during pregnancy in multiple sclerosis. Profiling relied on immunoSEQ multiplex PCR, and the TCRdb table lists in-frame clones only, not all of them. This table holds about 31,000 clones, around 88% found once. The starting material was CD4+ T cells from peripheral blood mononuclear cells, obtained in the first trimester of pregnancy. The receptors were sampled from a female donor in good health, enrolled as a control in a pregnancy study. CDR3s include the opening cysteine and the closing phenylalanine or tryptophan. Each record gives: J gene, clone size, D gene, V gene, CDR3 protein, CDR3 DNA. A D gene is named only where the DNA matches it firmly. Clone sizes are given selectively: once, few, many, or a class where the clone is expanded.

J gene: TRBJ1-1
clone size: .
D gene: .
V gene: TRBV10-3
CDR3 protein: CAISERTFTNTEAFF
CDR3 DNA: TGTGCCATCAGTGAACGCACTTTTACCAACACTGAAGCTTTCTTT

J gene: TRBJ1-4
clone size: .
D gene: .
V gene: TRBV2
CDR3 protein: CASSSGGGMGVATNEKLFF
CDR3 DNA: TGTGCCAGCAGCAGCGGGGGGGGTATGGGAGTTGCAACTAATGAAAAACTGTTTTTT

J gene: TRBJ1-1
clone size: .
D gene: .
V gene: TRBV5-1
CDR3 protein: CASSLLQGAQTEAFF
CDR3 DNA: TGCGCCAGCAGCTTGCTTCAAGGGGCGCAGACTGAAGCTTTCTTT

J gene: TRBJ2-1
clone size: .
D gene: TRBD1
V gene: TRBV13
CDR3 protein: CASSSGQGRSNEQFF
CDR3 DNA: TGTGCCAGCAGTAGCGGACAGGGGCGTTCTAATGAGCAGTTCTTC

J gene: TRBJ2-5
clone size: .
D gene: .
V gene: TRBV27
CDR3 protein: CASSLLLGGAQYF
CDR3 DNA: TGTGCCAGCAGTCTACTTCTGGGCGGGGCCCAGTACTTC

J gene: TRBJ2-7
clone size: .
D gene: TRBD1
V gene: TRBV4-2
CDR3 protein: CASSQVTGGIYEQYF
CDR3 DNA: TGTGCCAGCAGCCAAGTGACAGGGGGCATTTACGAGCAGTACTTC

J gene: TRBJ1-6
clone size: .
D gene: .
V gene: TRBV7-8
CDR3 protein: CASSFAGQGNSPLHF
CDR3 DNA: TGTGCCAGCAGCTTCGCGGGTCAGGGGAATTCACCCCTCCACTTT

J gene: TRBJ2-7
clone size: once
D gene: .
V gene: TRBV27
CDR3 protein: CASSQLGQLSYEQYF
CDR3 DNA: TGTGCCAGCAGTCAGCTAGGACAACTCTCCTACGAGCAGTACTTC

J gene: TRBJ2-3
clone size: .
D gene: TRBD1
V gene: TRBV30
CDR3 protein: CASDPGQPTDTQYF
CDR3 DNA: TGTGCCTCAGATCCGGGACAGCCGACAGATACGCAGTATTTT

J gene: TRBJ2-5
clone size: .
D gene: .
V gene: TRBV5-6
CDR3 protein: CASSLDRAGGRRETQYF
CDR3 DNA: TGTGCCAGCAGCTTGGATCGAGCGGGCGGGCGTCGGGAGACCCAGTACTTC

J gene: TRBJ2-2
clone size: .
D gene: TRBD1
V gene: TRBV5-6
CDR3 protein: CASRGTGLNTGELFF
CDR3 DNA: TGTGCCAGCAGAGGGACAGGGTTAAACACCGGGGAGCTGTTTTTT